This entry lists 29 T cell receptor beta chains sequenced from one sample in a study of tumor-infiltrating lymphocytes in oesophageal squamous cell carcinoma. TCRdb re-called the PCR reads through MiXCR, storing one row per CDR3 protein. The sample lists approximately 12,000 distinct CDR3 sequences, about 60% seen once, with under 45% in the top ten. The source material was esophageal tumor tissue. These receptor sequences come from a male donor with esophageal squamous cell carcinoma.

This clonotype was counted once. V is TRBV7-2 and J is TRBJ2-7, with 9 bases identical to TRBD2. Germline CDR1 SGHTA, CDR2 FQGNSA. This CDR3 region has 14 residues. J lost 1 base, V lost 7 bases, and 5 bases had no gene match. The CDR3: CASTIAGVSYEQYF. For the CDR3, the DNA is TGTGCCAGCACCATAGCGGGAGTGTCCTACGAGCAGTACTTC.

A single count supports this clonotype. This rearrangement joins TRBV7-6 to TRBJ2-5; D is unresolved. Germline values: CDR1 SGHVS, CDR2 FNYEAQ. The germline V and J ends were trimmed by 5 bases and 5 bases, with 18 bases remaining between them. The CDR3 runs to 15 residues. CDR3 in amino acids: CASSPGSFVWETQYF. As DNA, the CDR3 is TGTGCCAGCAGCCCAGGTAGTTTCGTGTGGGAGACCCAGTACTTC.

The V and J genes are TRBV28 and TRBJ2-5; 9 bases agree with TRBD2. The tail of the sequence fits TRBJ2-7 better, so the J call may be wrong. CDR3 length: 15 amino acids. Germline CDR1 MDHEN, CDR2 SYDVKM. In nucleotides, the CDR3 is TGTGCCAGCGTTGGGGCGGGGGGGTTCTCCTACGAGCAGTACTTC. Amino acids: CASVGAGGFSYEQYF.

This chain links TRBV7-6 with TRBJ2-1; 10 nucleotides agree with TRBD1. Matching the DNA end better, TRBJ2-5 makes the J call doubtful. The CDR3 is made up of 15 amino acids. CDR1 is SGHVS, CDR2 FNYEAQ, per germline. In DNA form, the CDR3 reads TGTGCCAGCAGCTTGGACAGGGGGTATGAGGAGACCCAGTACTTC. It is translated as CASSLDRGYEETQYF.

CDR3 DNA sequence: TGTGCCAGCAGCTTAACGCGGCAAGAGACCCAGTACTTC. Amino acids: CASSLTRQETQYF. The chain joins TRBV7-2 to TRBJ2-5; the D is unclear. The CDR3 is 13 amino acids. From germline, CDR1 is SGHTA and CDR2 FQGNSA. Between the trimmed V and J ends, which lost 2 bases and 2 bases, there was a span of 6 bases.

This clonotype was seen only once. At one end the junction does not follow the germline gene, possibly because of a read error. J is TRBJ2-3 and V is TRBV11-2; weak D call: TRBD2 (5 bases). The CDR3 runs to 11 residues. In germline, CDR1 is SGHAT, CDR2 FQNNGV. CDR3 sequence (DNA): TGTGCCAGCAGCTTAATCGGGGAGCTGTACTTC. This codes for CASSLIGELYF.

The chain employs TRBV24-1 and TRBJ2-7; 8 bases map to TRBD1. Germline assignment: CDR1 KGHDR and CDR2 SFDVKD. CDR3 length: 17 residues. J lost 0 bases, V lost 2 bases, and 8 bases had no gene match. CDR3 protein: CATSDSIDRGGSYEQYF. The CDR3 DNA is TGTGCCACCAGTGATTCGATAGACAGGGGAGGCTCCTACGAGCAGTACTTC.

The table lists this clonotype with a few counts. A read error may be the cause here, since a much bigger clone is one base away. The chain couples TRBV5-1 to TRBJ2-7; TRBD2 aligns across 9 bases. Germline lookup yields CDR1 SGHRS and CDR2 YFSETQ. V trimming: 0 bases; J trimming: 7 bases; junction bases outside the gene matches: 11. This CDR3 contains 16 residues. The CDR3 DNA reads as TGCGCCAGCAGCTTGGGGGGGACTAGCTCCTACAATGAGCAGTACTTC. The encoded protein is CASSLGGTSSYNEQYF.

V usage is TRBV7-2 and J usage is TRBJ2-2; 9 bases agree with TRBD2. This CDR3 region has 15 residues. Per germline, CDR1 SGHTA and CDR2 FQGNSA. V shed 6 bases and J 5 bases; nucleotides not matched to a gene: 7. CDR3 in amino acids: CASSGAGGTTGELFF. The CDR3 DNA is TGTGCCAGCAGTGGAGCGGGAGGAACGACCGGGGAGCTGTTTTTT. The full variable domain, with the rest looked up from reference TRBV7-2 and TRBJ2-2, is GAGVSQSPSNKVTEKGKDVELRCDPISGHTALYWYRQSLGQGLEFLIYFQGNSAPDKSGLPSDRFSAERTGGSVSTLTIQRTQQEDSAVYLCASSGAGGTTGELFFGEGSRLTVL.

The V and J genes are TRBV6-1 and TRBJ2-6, with D uncertain. The CDR3 covers 15 residues. V lost 5 bases and J lost 0, with 8 bases in between. The germline V gene has CDR1 MNHNS and CDR2 SASEGT. The CDR3 loop reads CASSYGLSGANVLTF. CDR3 sequence (DNA): TGTGCCAGCAGTTACGGTCTCTCTGGGGCCAACGTCCTGACTTTC.

The genes are TRBV7-8 and TRBJ1-4; tentatively, D is TRBD1 (6 bases). The CDR3 is made up of 14 amino acids. V dropped 4 bases and J dropped 8 bases, with 14 bases sitting between them. The germline V gene encodes CDR1 SGHVS and CDR2 FQNEAQ. The CDR3 sequence: CASSSTGSEEKLFF. The CDR3 region has the DNA TGTGCCAGCAGCTCAACAGGGTCGGAAGAAAAACTGTTTTTT.

This clonotype was counted a few times. CDR3 amino acids: CASSLRNPGISGANVLTF. CDR3 bases: TGTGCCAGCAGTTTAAGGAACCCCGGGATTTCTGGGGCCAACGTCCTGACTTTC. The rearrangement joins TRBV11-2 to TRBJ2-6; possibly TRBD2 for D (5 bases). Trimming removed 6 bases from V and 1 base from J, with 19 bases in between. The CDR3 contains 18 residues. Germline assignment: CDR1 SGHAT and CDR2 FQNNGV.

The chain is built from TRBV12-3 or TRBV12-4 and TRBJ2-5, with 9 bases identical to TRBD2. The J call is doubtful: the DNA matches TRBJ2-7 better. This CDR3 is built from 16 residues. CDR3 nucleotides: TGTGCCAGCAGTTTAGAAAGCGGGAGGTCCCCCTACGAGCAGTACTTC. Translated, it gives CASSLESGRSPYEQYF.

This clonotype has more than one count but fewer than ten. The germline gene is not matched at one end of the junction; a read error may be the cause. V is TRBV24-1 and J is TRBJ1-6, with 7 bases aligning to TRBD1. CDR3 length equals 14 residues. Germline CDR1 is KGHDR and CDR2 is SFDVKD. CDR3 sequence: CATSADRVNSPLHF. In DNA, the CDR3 is TGTGCCACCAGTGCTGACAGGGTTAATTCACCCCTCCACTTC.

By share of the sample, this clonotype is large. V gene TRBV7-9 combines with J gene TRBJ2-1; D might be TRBD1 or TRBD2, each matching 5 bases. This CDR3 has 17 residues. Trimming took off 1 base at V and 3 bases at J, with 16 bases between the two ends. CDR1 SEHNR and CDR2 FQNEAQ come from the germline V gene (reference sequence). In DNA, the CDR3 is TGTGCCAGCAGCTTAGGAGTGTGGGGGAGTGACTACAATGAGCAGTTCTTC. This translates into CASSLGVWGSDYNEQFF.

The chain links TRBV7-2 to TRBJ2-4, with D possibly matching TRBD1 (6 bases). The tail of the sequence fits TRBJ1-2 better, so the J call may be wrong. CDR1 is SGHTA and CDR2 is FQGNSA in the germline V gene. The CDR3 runs to 14 residues. CDR3 nucleotides: TGTGCCAGCAGCTTAGTGGCAGGGGTTGAAGGCTACACCTTC. Translation: CASSLVAGVEGYTF.

The V and J genes are TRBV7-6 and TRBJ2-5; D call uncertain. The J call may be in error: the DNA end matches TRBJ2-1 better. Germline CDR1 and CDR2: SGHVS and FNYEAQ. The CDR3 extends over 12 amino acids. The chain's CDR3 is CASSSPHETQFF. The DNA of the CDR3 is TGTGCCAGCAGCTCACCTCACGAGACCCAGTTCTTC.

Many counts were recorded for this clonotype. The chain combines TRBV15 with TRBJ2-1; 12 positions agree with TRBD2. After removal of 0 bases from V and 8 bases from J, the junction contained 5 bases not matched to a gene. Germline V CDR1 and CDR2: LNHNV, YYDKDF (reference sequence). This CDR3 contains 16 residues. The CDR3 DNA is TGTGCCACCAGCAGAGATCTGGGACTAGCGGGTCATGAGCAGTTCTTC. Protein sequence: CATSRDLGLAGHEQFF.

In this sample, this clonotype turned up once. The rearrangement uses TRBV7-4 and TRBJ2-7, with D hard to call. The better agreement between TRBJ2-5 and the DNA end casts doubt on the J call. Germline V lookup: CDR1 SGHVT, CDR2 SQSDAQ. The CDR3 loop spans 12 amino acids. The CDR3 region is CASSSLGETQYF. CDR3 nucleotides: TGTGCCAGCAGCTCTCTTGGGGAGACCCAGTACTTC.

The chain links TRBV7-2 to TRBJ1-2; D remains unclear. The V end was cut by 5 bases, the J end by 8 bases, with 12 bases between. The V gene's germline CDR1 is SGHTA and CDR2 FQGNSA. The CDR3 has 12 amino acids. As DNA, the CDR3 is TGTGCCAGCAGCAACTTGGGCCAAGGCTACACCTTC. Residues: CASSNLGQGYTF.

This clonotype was detected once. The rearrangement joins TRBV5-1 to TRBJ2-1, with D possibly matching TRBD1 (6 bases). The DNA end favors TRBJ2-7, so the J call may be wrong. Germline V gene data show CDR1 as SGHRS and CDR2 as YFSETQ. The CDR3 runs to 13 residues. The CDR3 sequence is CASSFGQNYEQYF. In DNA, the CDR3 is TGCGCCAGCAGCTTCGGACAGAACTACGAGCAGTACTTC.

The chain joins TRBV7-6 to TRBJ2-5, with a weak D call TRBD1 (6 bases). V was cut by 4 bases and J by 2 bases, with 14 bases left in between. This CDR3 is built from 15 residues. Germline CDR1 SGHVS, CDR2 FNYEAQ. CDR3 in DNA: TGTGCCAGCAGCTCTCAGGGGAGCCCGCAAGAGACCCAGTACTTC. Translated: CASSSQGSPQETQYF.

The CDR3 nucleotides read TGTGCCAGCAGTTTAGCCCACAGGAGTTTATATAATGGCTACACCTTC. Protein: CASSLAHRSLYNGYTF. J is TRBJ2-6 and V is TRBV12-3 or TRBV12-4; possible D gene TRBD1, 5 bases. The J call is uncertain, as TRBJ1-2 better fits the DNA end. The CDR3 is 16 amino acids.

This clonotype has a handful of counts. V is TRBV7-2 and J is TRBJ2-7; D gene ambiguous. The J call may be mistaken, given a closer DNA end match to TRBJ2-1. CDR1 SGHTA and CDR2 FQGNSA come from the germline V gene. This CDR3 is 14 amino acids long. The CDR3 region is CASSFDPSYNEQFF. The CDR3 coding sequence is TGTGCCAGCAGCTTTGACCCCTCCTACAATGAGCAGTTCTTC.

V gene TRBV7-2 combines with J gene TRBJ2-3; no clear D gene. CDR1 SGHTA and CDR2 FQGNSA come from the germline V gene. The CDR3 consists of 15 residues. V shed 2 bases and J shed 2 bases, with 11 bases lying between them. CDR3 sequence (DNA): TGTGCCAGCAGCTTACTCTTCCTAAACACAGATACGCAGTATTTT. Translation gives CASSLLFLNTDTQYF.

This clonotype was seen only a few times. The rearrangement joins TRBV7-8 to TRBJ2-5; D is perhaps TRBD1 (5 bases). Trimming shortened V by 2 bases and J by 5 bases, and 9 bases separated the two germline ends. CDR1 and CDR2 (germline): SGHVS, FQNEAQ. This CDR3 is built from 13 residues. The CDR3 DNA reads TGTGCCAGCAGCTTAAGGGGTGTCGAGACCCAGTACTTC. Protein sequence: CASSLRGVETQYF. The full variable domain, its missing parts supplied by reference TRBV7-8 and TRBJ2-5, is GAGVSQSPRYKVAKRGQDVALRCDPISGHVSLFWYQQALGQGPEFLTYFQNEAQLDKSGLPSDRFFAERPEGSVSTLKIQRTQQEDSAVYLCASSLRGVETQYFGPGTRLLVL.

In nucleotides, the CDR3 is TGTGCCACCAGTGGAAATCAAACAGGGCACCCACCCAACCAACCCTACAATGAGCAGTTCTTC. Translating it yields CATSGNQTGHPPNQPYNEQFF. This chain uses TRBV24-1 with TRBJ2-1, with D possibly matching TRBD1 (6 bases). Trimming removed 5 bases at V and 2 bases at J, with 30 bases between. The CDR3 is 21 amino acids. The germline gives CDR1 KGHDR, CDR2 SFDVKD.

This clonotype was counted a few times. This rearrangement joins TRBV12-3 or TRBV12-4 to TRBJ2-1; D ambiguous. The CDR3 has 12 residues. Trimming stripped 3 bases from V and 10 bases from J, with 10 bases between. The CDR3 region has the DNA TGTGCCAGCAGTTTCTCCGCCTACGAGCAGTTCTTC. As protein: CASSFSAYEQFF.

The gene calls are TRBV7-2 and TRBJ2-5; tentative D call: TRBD1 (6 bases). Germline V gene data show CDR1 as SGHTA and CDR2 as FQGNSA. V was pared by 5 bases and J by 6 bases, with 19 bases between. The CDR3 contains 15 residues. CDR3 protein: CASSPDQGQGQTQYF. CDR3 sequence (DNA): TGTGCCAGCAGCCCAGACCAGGGGCAGGGGCAGACCCAGTACTTC.